This T cell receptor (beta chain) was recovered during a study of CD8 T cells in ankylosing spondylitis. Quantitative 5'-RACE with molecular barcodes produced the TCR beta libraries. TCRdb recomputed calls from the 5' RACE reads with MiXCR, one row per CDR3 protein. The sample holds about 360,000 distinct CDR3 sequences; 20% to 25% are singletons and the top ten take roughly 14%. The CDR3 extends over 16 amino acids. Unmatched junction bases numbered 8, after V lost 6 bases and J lost 1 base. Germline V CDR1 and CDR2: PRHDT, FYEKMQ (reference sequence). The sample consisted of blood, either unsorted or a sorted T cell fraction (not recorded which). The origin of this receptor is a male donor with ankylosing spondylitis or in good health (not recorded which). The chain uses TRBV13 and TRBJ2-7, with 11 bases lining up with TRBD2. The CDR3 sequence is CASSFSSGGLSYEQYF. The CDR3 nucleotides read TGTGCCAGCAGTTTTTCTAGCGGGGGGTTATCCTACGAGCAGTACTTC.